Below are 25 T cell receptor beta chains sequenced from a single sample in a study of Graves' ophthalmopathy and Graves' hyperthyroidism. CDR3 regions of TCR beta were amplified from RNA transcripts. Second-round multiplex PCR came after first-round RT-PCR with HTBI primers. MiXCR, applied by TCRdb to the multiplex PCR reads, yields one record per CDR3 protein. The sample lists about 380,000 distinct CDR3 sequences; 15% were seen once. Sequencing was done on a sample of peripheral blood. The receptors derive from a woman between 18 and 30 years old with stable Graves' hyperthyroidism.

This clonotype was observed at least ten times. The chain has TRBV11-2 and TRBJ1-1, with D possibly TRBD1 on 5 matching bases. There are 14 residues in the CDR3. Germline V gives CDR1 SGHAT, CDR2 FQNNGV. V was pared by 4 bases and J by 5 bases, with 14 bases between. The CDR3 here is CASSSIWGGTEAFF. The CDR3, as DNA: TGTGCCAGCAGCTCGATCTGGGGGGGAACTGAAGCTTTCTTT.

Ten or more counts support this clonotype. The CDR3 here is CASTLAGAYEQYF. The CDR3 DNA reads TGTGCCAGCACGCTGGCAGGTGCCTACGAGCAGTACTTC. The rearrangement links TRBV28 to TRBJ2-7; no clear D gene. Trimming stripped 7 bases from V and 2 bases from J, with 12 bases between. The CDR3 length is 13 residues. From germline, CDR1 is MDHEN and CDR2 SYDVKM. Looking up the rest from reference TRBV28 and TRBJ2-7 gives the full variable domain: DVKVTQSSRYLVKRTGEKVFLECVQDMDHENMFWYRQDPGLGLRLIYFSYDVKMKEKGDIPEGYSVSREKKERFSLILESASTNQTSMYLCASTLAGAYEQYFGPGTRLTVT.

The table lists this clonotype with many counts. This chain uses TRBV18 with TRBJ1-1; D is unclear. CDR1 is KGHSH, CDR2 LQKENI, per germline. The CDR3 is made up of 13 amino acids. The V end was cut by 2 bases, the J end by 8 bases, with 12 bases between. CDR3 sequence: CASSPRVGGEAFF. In DNA, the CDR3 is TGTGCCAGCTCACCAAGGGTTGGCGGAGAAGCTTTCTTT.

In its sample, this clonotype was seen many times. The rearrangement uses TRBV7-2 and TRBJ1-1, with D tentatively TRBD1 (6 bases). V was pared by 5 bases and J by 4 bases, with 14 bases between. This CDR3 has 14 amino acids. Germline loops: CDR1 SGHTA, CDR2 FQGNSA. CDR3 in DNA: TGTGCCAGCAGCCAATGGTCCAGGGGCACTGAAGCTTTCTTT. Its translation: CASSQWSRGTEAFF.

This clonotype was observed a few times. The rearrangement links TRBV4-1 to TRBJ1-5, with D tentatively TRBD1 (6 bases). This CDR3 has 16 residues. The V and J ends lost 0 bases and 7 bases respectively, with 16 bases between them. Germline CDR1 and CDR2: MGHRA and YSYEKL. The CDR3 nucleotides are TGCGCCAGCAGCCAAGATACCGGGGGCGCGAAGCAGCCCCAGCATTTT. Translated, it gives CASSQDTGGAKQPQHF.

This clonotype was observed a few times. The chain employs TRBV20-1 and TRBJ2-7; 8 bases agree with TRBD2. This CDR3 spans 16 amino acids. Unmatched junction bases numbered 9, after V lost 0 bases and J lost 2 bases. Germline V gene sequence: CDR1 DFQATT, CDR2 SNEGSKA (reference sequence). CDR3 amino acids: CSARDLSGGETYEQYF. In DNA, the CDR3 is TGCAGTGCTAGAGATCTGAGCGGGGGCGAGACCTACGAGCAGTACTTC.

The J gene is TRBJ2-5, the V gene TRBV24-1; TRBD1 aligns across 8 bases. Germline CDR1 reads KGHDR; CDR2 reads SFDVKD. This CDR3 has 16 residues. The ends lost 0 bases at V and 0 bases at J; junction bases unmatched: 2. The CDR3 DNA sequence: TGTGCCACCAGTGATTTGGGGACAGGCCACCAAGAGACCCAGTACTTC. Amino acids: CATSDLGTGHQETQYF.

This clonotype was counted many times. The chain combines TRBV14 with TRBJ1-6, with a tentative D call TRBD1 (6 bases). Per germline, CDR1 SGHDN and CDR2 FVKESK. Between the trimmed V and J ends, which lost 0 bases and 7 bases, there was a span of 13 bases. The CDR3 is made up of 16 amino acids. The CDR3 region has the DNA TGTGCCAGCAGCCAAGAATACGACAGGACAAATTCACCCCTCCACTTT. Translation: CASSQEYDRTNSPLHF.

This clonotype appeared many times. The V call is TRBV12-3 or TRBV12-4, the J call TRBJ1-2, with D hard to call. The CDR3 covers 14 residues. Trimming took 1 base from V and 6 from J, leaving 12 bases between them. CDR3: CASSLDSSPNGYTF. The DNA of the CDR3 is TGTGCCAGCAGTTTAGACAGTTCACCAAATGGCTACACCTTC.

Many counts were recorded for this clonotype. The chain couples TRBV29-1 to TRBJ1-2, with D perhaps TRBD1 (5 bases). The germline V and J ends were trimmed by 7 bases and 7 bases, with 16 bases remaining between them. The CDR3 runs to 12 residues. Germline V gene data show CDR1 as SQVTM and CDR2 as ANQGSEA. The DNA of the CDR3 is TGCAGCGCACAGGACCGGAGGTTTGGCTACACCTTC. It specifies CSAQDRRFGYTF.

This chain uses TRBV3-1 with TRBJ2-7, with 14 bases that match TRBD2. The germline V gene has CDR1 LGHDT and CDR2 YNNKEL (reference sequence). With 1 base clipped from V and 0 bases from J, the junction kept 8 bases outside the gene matches. The CDR3 is 19 amino acids. CDR3 DNA sequence: TGTGCCAGCAGCCAAGCTTACCCGGGACTAGCGGGGGTCTCCTACGAGCAGTACTTC. It is translated as CASSQAYPGLAGVSYEQYF.

This clonotype was found many times. CDR3 residues: CATSDSGGRSAEAFF. In DNA form, the CDR3 reads TGTGCCACCAGTGATTCGGGAGGTAGGAGCGCTGAAGCTTTCTTT. The chain joins TRBV24-1 to TRBJ1-1; unclear D gene. Trimming cost V 2 bases and J 6 bases, with 15 bases left between them. The CDR3 has 15 amino acids. CDR1 is KGHDR and CDR2 is SFDVKD in the germline V gene.

This clonotype was detected many times. The chain uses TRBV20-1 and TRBJ1-1; 8 bases match TRBD1. The V segment lost 6 bases and the J segment 0 bases; nucleotides outside the gene matches: 6. The CDR3 totals 14 residues. CDR1 and CDR2 from the germline V gene are DFQATT and SNEGSKA (reference sequence). The CDR3, as DNA: TGCAGTGCCATAGGACAGGGTTTGAACACTGAAGCTTTCTTT. Its translation: CSAIGQGLNTEAFF.

This clonotype occurred many times. J is TRBJ1-5 and V is TRBV12-3 or TRBV12-4, with unresolved D. This CDR3 has 14 amino acids. V was shortened by 5 bases and J by 0 bases, with 8 bases between the two germline ends. The CDR3 DNA follows: TGTGCCAGCAGTCGGACCCTTAGCAATCAGCCCCAGCATTTT. Its protein product is CASSRTLSNQPQHF.

J is TRBJ1-2 and V is TRBV3-1; D call uncertain. CDR3 length: 14 residues. Germline loops: CDR1 LGHDT, CDR2 YNNKEL (reference sequence). V dropped 4 bases and J dropped 8 bases, with 17 bases sitting between them. Written as DNA, the CDR3 is TGTGCCAGCAGCCGAGGTCAGATTTCCAGCGGCTACACCTTC. It codes for CASSRGQISSGYTF. Full variable domain (missing parts from reference TRBV3-1 and TRBJ1-2): DTAVSQTPKYLVTQMGNDKSIKCEQNLGHDTMYWYKQDSKKFLKIMFSYNNKELIINETVPNRFSPKSPDKAHLNLHINSLELGDSAVYFCASSRGQISSGYTFGSGTRLTVV.

At least ten counts were recorded for this clonotype. The J gene is TRBJ2-7, the V gene TRBV5-1, with 8 bases that match TRBD2. This CDR3 has 14 residues. The germline CDR1 and CDR2 sequences are SGHRS and YFSETQ. V was pared by 0 bases and J by 7 bases, with 6 bases of the junction left unmatched. The CDR3 spells CASSLAGTREEQYF. As DNA, the CDR3 is TGCGCCAGCAGCTTGGCCGGGACTAGGGAAGAGCAGTACTTC.

DNA of the CDR3: TGCGCCAGCAGCCTAGGGTTTCGTGACAGGGGCAATTCACCCCTCCACTTT. Amino acids: CASSLGFRDRGNSPLHF. The chain is built from TRBV4-1 and TRBJ1-6; TRBD1 agrees at 8 bases. V lost 4 bases and J lost 7; bases outside the gene matches: 12. Germline assignment: CDR1 MGHRA and CDR2 YSYEKL. The CDR3 is 17 residues long.

This clonotype has at least ten counts. This sequence joins TRBV6-1 and TRBJ1-1; D uncertain. This CDR3 region has 15 residues. Trimming took 4 bases from V and 1 from J, leaving 13 bases between them. Germline-derived CDR1 and CDR2 are MNHNS and SASEGT. CDR3 loop: CASSVAAEWNTEAFF. The CDR3, as DNA: TGTGCCAGCAGTGTAGCAGCCGAATGGAACACTGAAGCTTTCTTT.

This clonotype occurred many times. The chain has TRBV24-1 and TRBJ1-2; D remains ambiguous. The CDR3 consists of 14 residues. CDR1 is KGHDR, CDR2 SFDVKD, per germline. With 4 bases removed from V and 2 bases from J, the gap between germline ends came to 10 bases. The CDR3 sequence is CATSDPKGNYGYTF. The DNA of the CDR3 is TGTGCCACCAGTGACCCGAAAGGGAACTATGGCTACACCTTC.

In its sample, this clonotype was seen many times. The chain uses TRBV15 and TRBJ1-1; D is uncertain. Germline V gene data show CDR1 as LNHNV and CDR2 as YYDKDF (reference sequence). The CDR3 length is 13 residues. V lost 0 bases and J 1 base, leaving 3 bases between the germline ends. CDR3 amino acids: CATSRDGNTEAFF. As DNA, the CDR3 is TGTGCCACCAGCAGAGACGGGAACACTGAAGCTTTCTTT.

The genes are TRBV3-1 and TRBJ2-4; maybe TRBD2 (6 bases). Per germline, CDR1 LGHDT and CDR2 YNNKEL (reference sequence). V was clipped by 1 base and J by 4 bases, with 20 bases between them. There are 18 residues in the CDR3. The CDR3 DNA reads TGTGCCAGCAGCCAAGTCGGAGAGTGGGGACGGGAGAAAAACATTCAGTACTTC. Encoded protein: CASSQVGEWGREKNIQYF.

This clonotype was found many times. This chain joins TRBV20-1 and TRBJ1-5; perhaps TRBD1 as D (6 bases). The CDR3 runs 15 residues. Per the germline V gene, CDR1 is DFQATT and CDR2 is SNEGSKA (reference sequence). V was pared by 6 bases and J by 2 bases, with 17 bases between. The CDR3: CSALRGEKGNQPQHF. The CDR3 DNA follows: TGCAGTGCCCTTAGGGGGGAGAAGGGCAATCAGCCCCAGCATTTT.

This clonotype occurred many times. The rearrangement links TRBV11-1 to TRBJ1-1; a weak D match, TRBD1 (6 bases). Trimming pared 1 base from V and 2 bases from J, leaving 26 bases between. CDR3 length equals 20 residues. Germline CDR1 is SGHAT and CDR2 is FQDESV (reference sequence). The CDR3 here is CASSLGQVRGAPGDNTEAFF. The CDR3 DNA reads TGTGCCAGCAGCTTAGGGCAGGTTCGGGGGGCGCCAGGGGATAACACTGAAGCTTTCTTT. The complete variable domain, with remaining parts taken from reference TRBV11-1 and TRBJ1-1, reads EAEVAQSPRYKITEKSQAVAFWCDPISGHATLYWYRQILGQGPELLVQFQDESVVDDSQLPKDRFSAERLKGVDSTLKIQPAELGDSAMYLCASSLGQVRGAPGDNTEAFFGQGTRLTVV.

In its sample, this clonotype was seen many times. CDR3 loop: CASSPPLSEGIQYF. The CDR3 DNA follows: TGTGCCAGCTCACCACCGCTAAGCGAGGGCATTCAGTACTTC. This chain joins TRBV18 and TRBJ2-4, with D possibly matching TRBD2 (5 bases). Germline-derived CDR1 and CDR2 are KGHSH and LQKENI. This CDR3 spans 14 amino acids. V lost 0 bases to trimming and J lost 9 bases, with 12 bases between them.

On this clonotype itself: This clone may be a read error of a much larger clone one base away. J is TRBJ2-2 and V is TRBV6-1; D not certain. This CDR3 is built from 14 residues. Trimming took off 11 bases at V and 3 bases at J, with 16 bases between the two ends. Germline CDR1 MNHNS, CDR2 SASEGT. The CDR3 coding sequence is TGTGCCTCCCTTAACGGTCCCTACACCGGGGAGCTGTTTTTT. Its translation is CASLNGPYTGELFF.